The clone carrying this TCR beta chain has just one count. What it recognizes is unknown. The entry originates in a study of cytomegalovirus exposure and HLA in healthy donors. V was trimmed by 8 bases and J by 3 bases, leaving 16 bases between them. CDR1 and CDR2 from the germline V gene are MGHRA and YSYEKL. CDR3 length: 15 residues. Study results and caveats: Several top significant clusters appeared, in a later analysis, to be linked to common viral pathogens. On later analysis, the bulk of CMV-associated TCR beta chains appeared to be HLA-restricted. The investigators catalogued some 160 TCR beta chains as cytomegalovirus-associated. In a later analysis, TCR beta V- and J-gene trimming was associated with a missense DCLRE1C variant.

The PCR employed 60 Vbeta primers together with 13 Jbeta primers. Clones were sequenced by immunoSEQ multiplex PCR, and TCRdb holds only the in-frame ones, with some missing. The sample carries approximately 160,000 clones, 82% recorded once. The chain couples TRBV4-1 to TRBJ1-4; D perhaps matches TRBD1 (6 bases). What was sequenced was PBMCs. The origin of this receptor is a girl aged 2-10 years in good health and CMV-seropositive. In DNA, the CDR3 is TGCGCCAGCGGACAGCTACAGGGACCTAATGAAAAACTGTTTTTT. Translating it yields CASGQLQGPNEKLFF.